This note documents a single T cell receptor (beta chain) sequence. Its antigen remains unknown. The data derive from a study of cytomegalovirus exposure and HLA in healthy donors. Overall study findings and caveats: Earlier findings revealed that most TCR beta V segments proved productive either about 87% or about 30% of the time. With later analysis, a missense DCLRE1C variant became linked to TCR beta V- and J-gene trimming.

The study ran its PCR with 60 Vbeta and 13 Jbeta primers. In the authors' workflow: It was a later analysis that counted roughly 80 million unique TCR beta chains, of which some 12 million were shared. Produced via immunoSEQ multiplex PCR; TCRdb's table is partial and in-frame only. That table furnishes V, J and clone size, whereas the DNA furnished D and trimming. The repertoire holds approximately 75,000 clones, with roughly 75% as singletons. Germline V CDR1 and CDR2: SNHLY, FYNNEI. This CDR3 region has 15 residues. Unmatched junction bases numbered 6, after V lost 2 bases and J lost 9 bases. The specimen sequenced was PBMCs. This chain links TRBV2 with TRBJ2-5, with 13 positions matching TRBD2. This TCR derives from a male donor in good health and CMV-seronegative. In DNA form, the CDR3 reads TGTGCCAGCAGTGAAACTAGCGGGGGGGCGGCTCCCCAGTACTTC. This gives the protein CASSETSGGAAPQYF.